A single sample gave rise to the 3 T cell receptor beta chains below, sequenced in a study of blood T cell repertoires in COVID-19. Sequencing used immunoSEQ multiplex PCR; TCRdb keeps in-frame clones, though not all of them. The table has around 25,000 clones, approximately 90% seen once. Sequencing used peripheral blood. The receptors shown here come from a human donor in a cohort sampled during active COVID-19.

This chain connects TRBV12-5 to TRBJ1-1, with D unclear. V lost 7 bases to trimming and J lost 4 bases, with 10 bases between them. Looked up from germline, CDR1 is LGHNT and CDR2 is FRNRAP. CDR3 length equals 12 residues. CDR3: CASDGSTTEAFF. The CDR3, as DNA: TGTGCTAGTGACGGGTCCACCACTGAAGCTTTCTTT.

The V call is TRBV29-1, the J call TRBJ2-2; a possible D gene is TRBD2 (5 bases). CDR1 is SQVTM, CDR2 ANQGSEA, per germline. The CDR3 is 14 amino acids. The V end was cut by 7 bases, the J end by 5 bases, with 17 bases between. Written as DNA, the CDR3 is TGCAGCGCCCGAGAGGGAGTAAGGACCGGGGAGCTGTTTTTT. This sequence encodes CSAREGVRTGELFF.

CDR3 amino acids: CASSISYTGFNEKLFF. The CDR3 region has the DNA TGTGCCAGTAGTATCTCCTACACGGGATTTAATGAAAAACTGTTTTTT. The chain couples TRBV19 to TRBJ1-4; D uncertain. This CDR3 has 16 residues. V was cut by 3 bases and J by 4 bases, with 15 bases left in between. The germline V gene has CDR1 LNHDA and CDR2 SQIVND (reference sequence).